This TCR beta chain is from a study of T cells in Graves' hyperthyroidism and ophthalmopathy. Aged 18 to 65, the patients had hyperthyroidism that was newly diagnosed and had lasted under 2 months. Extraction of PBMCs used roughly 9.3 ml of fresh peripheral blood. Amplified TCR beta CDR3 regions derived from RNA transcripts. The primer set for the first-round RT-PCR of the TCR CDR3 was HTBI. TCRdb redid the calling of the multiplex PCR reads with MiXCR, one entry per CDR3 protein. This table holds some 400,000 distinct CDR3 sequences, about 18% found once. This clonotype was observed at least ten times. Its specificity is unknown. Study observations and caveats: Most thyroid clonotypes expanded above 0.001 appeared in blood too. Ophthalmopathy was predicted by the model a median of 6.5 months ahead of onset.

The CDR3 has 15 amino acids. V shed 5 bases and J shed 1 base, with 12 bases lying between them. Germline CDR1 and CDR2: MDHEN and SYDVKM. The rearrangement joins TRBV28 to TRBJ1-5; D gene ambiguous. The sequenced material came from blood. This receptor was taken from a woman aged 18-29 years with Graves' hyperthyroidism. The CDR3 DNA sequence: TGTGCCAGCAGTATACTGCTTGGGAGCAATCAGCCCCAGCATTTT. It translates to CASSILLGSNQPQHF.